This entry lists 15 T cell receptor beta chains sequenced from one sample in a study of tumor-infiltrating lymphocytes in primary liver carcinoma. The authors made TCR beta cDNA from about 500 ng total RNA with a constant-region primer. ARM-PCR, slightly modified, supplied the TCR beta libraries through three nested multiplex PCR rounds. The two initial PCR rounds, around 10 cycles each, used TRBV1-TRBV30 forward and C-beta reverse primers. TCRdb processed the multiplex PCR reads anew with MiXCR; each CDR3 protein has one entry. The sample includes hundreds of thousands of distinct CDR3 sequences, around three fifths of them seen just once. Blood RNA came from unsorted whole blood; germline DNA was also extracted. The sample taken for sequencing was peripheral blood. These receptors were collected from a middle-aged man with primary liver carcinoma and hepatitis B virus infection.

The J gene is TRBJ1-6, the V gene TRBV29-1; D gene ambiguous. V was cut by 8 bases and J by 8 bases, with 19 bases left in between. CDR1 SQVTM and CDR2 ANQGSEA come from the germline V gene. The CDR3 has 14 residues. This CDR3 is CSTKLGYKDSPLHF. The CDR3 coding sequence is TGCAGCACAAAGCTAGGGTACAAGGATTCACCCCTCCACTTT.

Of note for this clonotype: The germline gene is not matched at one end of the junction; a read error may be the cause. This chain links TRBV4-1 with TRBJ2-1; D may be TRBD1 (5 bases). The germline gives CDR1 MGHRA, CDR2 YSYEKL. The CDR3 loop spans 17 amino acids. The DNA for the CDR3 is TGCGCCAGCAGCCACCTTGGGGCGAAATTAAAGGGCAATGAGCGGTTCTTC. This codes for CASSHLGAKLKGNERFF.

J is TRBJ2-7 and V is TRBV30; weak D call: TRBD1 (6 bases). The germline V and J ends were trimmed by 4 bases and 1 base, with 14 bases remaining between them. Germline CDR1 and CDR2: GTSNPN and SVGIG (reference sequence). The CDR3 is made up of 14 amino acids. DNA of the CDR3: TGTGCCTGGACCCGGACAGCTCCATCCTACGAGCAGTACTTC. Residues: CAWTRTAPSYEQYF. Using reference TRBV30 and TRBJ2-7 for the parts outside the CDR3, the full variable domain is SQTIHQWPATLVQPVGSPLSLECTVEGTSNPNLYWYRQAAGRGLQLLFYSVGIGQISSEVPQNLSASRPQDRQFILSSKKLLLSDSGFYLCAWTRTAPSYEQYFGPGTRLTVT.

Points on this clonotype: It may be a read error: a sequence one base away is much more abundant. The V gene is TRBV7-9, the J gene TRBJ2-6; tentative D call: TRBD2 (5 bases). Germline V CDR1 and CDR2: SEHNR, FQNEAQ (reference sequence). CDR3 length equals 15 residues. CDR3 DNA sequence: TGTGCCGGCAGCTTTGGGGAGCCTGGGGCCAACGTCCTGACTTTC. It translates to CAGSFGEPGANVLTF.

About this clonotype: The junction and the germline gene differ at one end; a read error may be behind it. This chain connects TRBV30 to TRBJ1-2; 7 bases are shared with TRBD1. CDR1 and CDR2 from the germline V gene are GTSNPN and SVGIG (reference sequence). The CDR3 covers 13 residues. The CDR3 bases are TGTGTCTGGAGTGTAACAGGGGACTTTGGCTACACCTTC. Protein product: CVWSVTGDFGYTF.

About this clonotype: A much larger clone lies one base from this, so it may be a read error. The gene calls are TRBV6-5 and TRBJ1-2, with 9 bases matching TRBD1. This CDR3 is 15 amino acids long. Per the germline V gene, CDR1 is MNHEY and CDR2 is SVGAGI. Here the CDR3 DNA reads TGTACCAGCAGACGCGCCGGAGACAGGGGGGGTGGCTACACCTTC. This gives the protein CTSRRAGDRGGGYTF.

On this clonotype itself: An end of the junction differs from the germline gene, which may be a read error. J is TRBJ2-2 and V is TRBV6-2 or TRBV6-3; D is possibly TRBD2 (5 bases). Germline V gene data show CDR1 as MNHEY and CDR2 as SVGEGT. The CDR3 sequence is 13 residues long. CDR3 in DNA: TGTGCCAGCAGTCCAGGTGTTACCGGGGAACTAGTTTTT. Protein sequence: CASSPGVTGELVF.

Details on this clonotype: The CDR3 end shows no conserved phenylalanine or tryptophan, and so a read error is likely. This chain joins TRBV5-1 and TRBJ1-1; D is uncertain. V was shortened by 5 bases and J by 2 bases, with 13 bases between the two germline ends. CDR1 and CDR2 from the germline V gene are SGHRS and YFSETQ. The CDR3 contains 14 residues. CDR3 in DNA: TGCGCCAGCAGTCCGGGGAACCTTAACACTGAAGCTTTCTTA. Its protein product is CASSPGNLNTEAFL.

As concerns this clonotype: This may arise from a read error, as a much more abundant clone is one base away. The CDR3 bases are TGTGCCAGCAGCTCATCGGGTTTTGGCGGGAGAAACGAGCAGCACTTC. Translated: CASSSSGFGGRNEQHF. This chain links TRBV7-9 with TRBJ2-7, with 7 bases lining up with TRBD2. CDR1 and CDR2 (germline): SEHNR, FQNEAQ (reference sequence). This CDR3 comprises 16 residues.

As for this clonotype: A read error is possible here, since a much larger clone lies one base away. The chain carries TRBV4-1 and TRBJ1-1; D is unclear. The germline CDR1 and CDR2 sequences are MGHRA and YSYEKL. The CDR3 runs 16 residues. CDR3 amino acids: CASSPGSQVQNTGAFF. The CDR3 DNA is TGCGCCAGCAGCCCCGGGTCTCAGGTCCAGAACACTGGAGCTTTCTTT.

The V and J genes are TRBV5-4 and TRBJ2-3; 8 bases are shared with TRBD2. Per the germline V gene, CDR1 is SGHNT and CDR2 is YYREEE (reference sequence). The CDR3 sequence is 17 residues long. With V trimmed by 5 bases and J by 5 bases, 16 bases remained unmatched. As DNA, the CDR3 is TGTGCCAGCAGTTTCCGGGTCGGGGGGGGTCGCATAGATACGCAGTATTTT. It translates to CASSFRVGGGRIDTQYF.

As concerns this clonotype: A junction boundary mismatches the germline segment, possibly from a read error. The rearrangement joins TRBV5-4 to TRBJ2-3; perhaps D is TRBD1 or TRBD2 (6 bases each). Looked up from germline, CDR1 is SGHNT and CDR2 is YYREEE (reference sequence). CDR3 length: 15 amino acids. The CDR3 DNA is TGTGCCAGCAGCCTGGGGGGCCCGAACAGGGATAAGCAGTATTTT. It codes for CASSLGGPNRDKQYF. The full variable domain, rest sourced from reference TRBV5-4 and TRBJ2-3, is ETGVTQSPTHLIKTRGQQVTLRCSSQSGHNTVSWYQQALGQGPQFIFQYYREEENGRGNFPPRFSGLQFPNYSSELNVNALELDDSALYLCASSLGGPNRDKQYFGPGTRLTVL.

This clonotype was observed many times. V and J are TRBV6-1 and TRBJ1-6; D uncertain. Per germline, CDR1 MNHNS and CDR2 SASEGT. V gave up 5 bases and J gave up 9 bases, with 8 bases separating them. The CDR3 length is 12 residues. CDR3 nucleotide sequence: TGTGCCAGCAGTCCGCCGGGTTCACCCCTCCACTTT. This gives the protein CASSPPGSPLHF.

This chain uses TRBV10-1 with TRBJ2-3, with D uncertain. The CDR3 has 16 amino acids. V lost 6 bases and J lost 0, with 16 bases in between. Germline CDR1 reads WNHNN; CDR2 reads SYGVQD (reference sequence). CDR3 loop: CASSPLGRSSTDTQYF. The CDR3 bases are TGCGCCAGCAGCCCGCTAGGACGGTCTAGCACAGATACGCAGTATTTT.

This clonotype turned up a few times. V usage is TRBV6-5 and J usage is TRBJ2-3; tentative D call: TRBD1 (6 bases). The CDR3 contains 14 residues. Germline V gene data show CDR1 as MNHEY and CDR2 as SVGAGI. The germline V and J ends were trimmed by 6 bases and 1 base, with 11 bases remaining between them. The CDR3 loop is CASSRQVRTDTQYF. The CDR3 DNA is TGTGCCAGCAGCCGACAGGTACGCACAGATACGCAGTATTTT.